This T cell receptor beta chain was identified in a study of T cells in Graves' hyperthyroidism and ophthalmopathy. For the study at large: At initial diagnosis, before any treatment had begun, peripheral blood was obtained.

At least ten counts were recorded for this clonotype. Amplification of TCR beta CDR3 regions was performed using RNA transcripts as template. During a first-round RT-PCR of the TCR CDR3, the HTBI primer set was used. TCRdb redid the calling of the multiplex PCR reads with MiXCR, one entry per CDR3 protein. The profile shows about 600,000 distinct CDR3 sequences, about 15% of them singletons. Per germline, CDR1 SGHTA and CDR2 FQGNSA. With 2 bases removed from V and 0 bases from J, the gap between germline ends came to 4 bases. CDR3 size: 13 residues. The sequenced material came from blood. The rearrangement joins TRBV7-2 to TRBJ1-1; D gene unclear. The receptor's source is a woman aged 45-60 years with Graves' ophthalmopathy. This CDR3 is CASSLHMNTEAFF. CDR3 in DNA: TGTGCCAGCAGCTTACATATGAACACTGAAGCTTTCTTT. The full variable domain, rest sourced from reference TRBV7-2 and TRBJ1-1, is GAGVSQSPSNKVTEKGKDVELRCDPISGHTALYWYRQSLGQGLEFLIYFQGNSAPDKSGLPSDRFSAERTGGSVSTLTIQRTQQEDSAVYLCASSLHMNTEAFFGQGTRLTVV.